One and the same sample provided the 19 T cell receptor beta chains below, sequenced in a study of beta chain features in type 1 diabetes. Regarding the study as a whole: Moderate yet significant TCRB CDR3 shortening was seen in Type 1 diabetes patients in all four CD4+ subsets.

Their antigen targets remain unknown. Every bit of the isolated RNA underwent reverse transcription, so sequencing read expressed TCRB transcripts. Clones were read by immunoSEQ multiplex PCR, and TCRdb kept only the in-frame ones, dropping some. The sample lists more than 95,000 clones, 17% occurring once. The sample consisted of central memory CD4+ T cells from blood. The receptors shown here come from a man between 18 and 35 years old with type 1 diabetes.

The sample holds one count of this clone. The chain links TRBV5-1 to TRBJ2-5; D is undetermined. Looked up from germline, CDR1 is SGHRS and CDR2 is YFSETQ. V was cut by 2 bases and J by 1 base, with 12 bases left in between. There are 15 residues in the CDR3. The CDR3 spells CASSFADSSQETQYF. CDR3 bases: TGCGCCAGCAGCTTTGCCGATTCGAGCCAAGAGACCCAGTACTTC.

This clone has just a few counts. The genes are TRBV7-2 and TRBJ2-5, with D perhaps TRBD2 (6 bases). Per germline, CDR1 SGHTA and CDR2 FQGNSA. CDR3 length equals 12 residues. The ends were cut back, 4 bases at V and 8 bases at J, with 11 bases in the middle. This chain's CDR3 is CASSSGGITQYF. For the CDR3, the DNA is TGTGCCAGCAGCTCTGGGGGGATAACCCAGTACTTC.

This clone appeared a few times. This chain joins TRBV6-6 and TRBJ2-5, with no clear D. Germline CDR1 and CDR2: MNHNY and SVGAGI (reference sequence). This CDR3 has 11 amino acids. The V gene lost 5 bases and the J gene lost 5 bases, with 6 bases spanning the gap. CDR3 region: CASSLRETQYF. The CDR3 DNA reads TGTGCCAGCAGTCTCAGGGAGACCCAGTACTTC.

This clone has ten or more counts. This CDR3 is CASWEFTDTQYF. CDR3 DNA sequence: TGTGCCAGCTGGGAGTTCACAGATACGCAGTATTTT. The chain combines TRBV6-6 with TRBJ2-3; D perhaps matches TRBD2 (5 bases). From germline, CDR1 is MNHNY and CDR2 SVGAGI (reference sequence). Deletions cut 8 bases from V and 2 bases from J, with 8 bases between. CDR3 length equals 12 residues.

This clone was counted only a few times. This chain joins TRBV10-3 and TRBJ2-5; D is uncertain. This CDR3 comprises 14 residues. Germline CDR1 is ENHRY and CDR2 is SYGVKD. V was pared by 0 bases and J by 1 base, with 6 bases between. The CDR3 DNA reads TGTGCCATCAGTGAGTCAGGGTCCCAAGAGACCCAGTACTTC. Translating it yields CAISESGSQETQYF.

This chain joins TRBV5-6 and TRBJ1-2; TRBD1 might be the D (5 bases). The CDR3 totals 14 residues. V dropped 1 base and J dropped 5 bases, with 12 bases sitting between them. In germline, CDR1 is SGHDT, CDR2 YYEEEE. The CDR3 DNA follows: TGTGCCAGCAGCTTGACAGGCGTTCCGTATGGCTACACCTTC. Protein sequence: CASSLTGVPYGYTF.

The chain joins TRBV7-6 to TRBJ2-7; 8 nucleotides line up with TRBD2. CDR1 is SGHVS and CDR2 is FNYEAQ in the germline V gene. The V and J ends lost 5 bases and 3 bases, in that order; junction bases with no gene match: 6. The length of the CDR3 is 14 residues. CDR3 coding DNA: TGTGCCAGCAGCCCCCTAGCGGGCAGCTACGAGCAGTACTTC. This codes for CASSPLAGSYEQYF.

About this clone itself: The sample carries other DNA sequences with the same CDR3. The J gene is TRBJ2-7, the V gene TRBV18; D may match TRBD1 or TRBD2 (5 bases each). Germline values: CDR1 KGHSH, CDR2 LQKENI. Trimming took off 8 bases at V and 1 base at J, with 12 bases between the two ends. The CDR3 sequence is 13 residues long. This chain's CDR3 is CASVRDGSYEQYF. CDR3 in DNA: TGTGCCAGCGTCCGGGACGGATCCTACGAGCAGTACTTC. Together with reference TRBV18 and TRBJ2-7, the CDR3 gives the full variable domain: NAGVMQNPRHLVRRRGQEARLRCSPMKGHSHVYWYRQLPEEGLKFMVYLQKENIIDESGMPKERFSAEFPKEGPSILRIQQVVRGDSAAYFCASVRDGSYEQYFGPGTRLTVT.

The V gene is TRBV28, the J gene TRBJ2-7; TRBD1 is a possible D gene (6 bases). CDR1 is MDHEN, CDR2 SYDVKM, per germline. V shed 6 bases and J shed 6 bases, with 21 bases lying between them. The CDR3 consists of 15 residues. CDR3 protein: CASSHRDPDLVEQYF. The CDR3 bases are TGTGCCAGCAGCCACAGGGATCCTGATCTGGTCGAGCAGTACTTC.

This clone was seen a few times. The V gene is TRBV19, the J gene TRBJ2-1; a possible D gene is TRBD1 (6 bases). In germline, CDR1 is LNHDA, CDR2 SQIVND (reference sequence). V was trimmed by 4 bases and J by 6 bases, leaving 25 bases between them. The CDR3 length is 18 residues. The CDR3 loop reads CASSTLAFRGTKVNEQFF. The CDR3 DNA sequence: TGTGCCAGTAGTACCCTAGCTTTCCGAGGGACAAAAGTCAATGAGCAGTTCTTC.

This clone has more than one count but fewer than ten. The chain joins TRBV14 to TRBJ2-1, with D hard to call. V shed 4 bases and J shed 9 bases, with 13 bases lying between them. This CDR3 has 13 residues. Germline CDR1 SGHDN, CDR2 FVKESK. This chain's CDR3 is CASSPLLTAEQFF. CDR3 nucleotides: TGTGCCAGCAGCCCACTTCTTACGGCTGAGCAGTTCTTC.

Many counts were recorded for this clone. The V call is TRBV29-1, the J call TRBJ1-4, with 8 positions matching TRBD1. The CDR3 length is 13 residues. J gave up 8 bases and V 6 bases, and 8 bases lay outside the gene matches. The germline V gene has CDR1 SQVTM and CDR2 ANQGSEA. CDR3 nucleotide sequence: TGCAGCGTCCTCAGGGGGCGAGGCGAAAAACTGTTTTTT. Its translation: CSVLRGRGEKLFF.

This clone has just a few counts. This rearrangement joins TRBV5-1 to TRBJ2-7; the D is unclear. CDR1 and CDR2 (germline): SGHRS, YFSETQ. The CDR3 is 13 residues long. Trimming removed 0 bases at V and 5 bases at J, with 9 bases between. This CDR3 is CASSLVAKDEQYF. The DNA of the CDR3 is TGCGCCAGCAGCTTGGTAGCAAAGGACGAGCAGTACTTC.

The gene calls are TRBV5-4 and TRBJ2-6; TRBD2 matches at 10 bases. Trimming at V came to 4 bases and at J to 0 bases, leaving 7 bases not matched to a gene. CDR1 is SGHNT and CDR2 is YYREEE in the germline V gene (reference sequence). The CDR3 is made up of 18 amino acids. CDR3 loop: CASSPGLAVASGANVLTF. The CDR3 nucleotides read TGTGCCAGCAGCCCCGGACTAGCGGTGGCCTCTGGGGCCAACGTCCTGACTTTC.

The CDR3 DNA sequence: TGCGCCAGCAGCTTTTCACCCGAGAGCAATCAGCCCCAGCATTTT. This codes for CASSFSPESNQPQHF. The J gene is TRBJ1-5, the V gene TRBV5-1; D remains ambiguous. The V end was cut by 2 bases, the J end by 1 base, with 10 bases between. The V gene's germline CDR1 is SGHRS and CDR2 YFSETQ. The CDR3 has 15 residues.

This rearrangement joins TRBV2 to TRBJ2-3; the match to TRBD2 covers 13 bases. The ends lost 5 bases at V and 4 bases at J; junction bases unmatched: 3. CDR3 length: 15 amino acids. Germline CDR1 is SNHLY and CDR2 is FYNNEI. CDR3 in DNA: TGTGCCAGCAGTCTACTAGCGGGGGGGGCAGATACGCAGTATTTT. As protein: CASSLLAGGADTQYF.

The rearrangement uses TRBV4-3 and TRBJ2-5, with D perhaps matching TRBD2 (6 bases). Germline values: CDR1 LGHNA, CDR2 YSLEER. V was trimmed by 0 bases and J by 2 bases, leaving 10 bases between them. The CDR3 extends over 15 amino acids. The CDR3 reads CASSQEVAVQETQYF. The CDR3, as DNA: TGCGCCAGCAGCCAAGAAGTAGCGGTTCAAGAGACCCAGTACTTC.

This clone occurred a few times. V and J are TRBV11-3 and TRBJ2-4; the match to TRBD2 covers 10 bases. The V and J ends lost 5 bases and 4 bases, in that order; junction bases with no gene match: 8. The CDR3 spans 16 residues. The germline gives CDR1 SGHNT, CDR2 YENEEA. Written as DNA, the CDR3 is TGTGCCAGCAGCCCCTTCCTAGCGGGGGAGAAAAACATTCAGTACTTC. Amino acid sequence: CASSPFLAGEKNIQYF.

The chain joins TRBV9 to TRBJ2-3; 9 nucleotides agree with TRBD2. There are 16 residues in the CDR3. From germline, CDR1 is SGDLS and CDR2 YYNGEE. V was pared by 3 bases and J by 6 bases, with 11 bases of the junction left unmatched. The CDR3 nucleotides read TGTGCCAGCAGCGATAGCGGGGGAAAACTTGGGGATACGCAGTATTTT. Translation gives CASSDSGGKLGDTQYF.